This entry is about one T cell receptor beta chain. Its antigen remains undetermined. The input lacks base qualities; no much larger clone sits a single base away. TCRbeta CDR3 regions were amplified from genomic DNA by means of the immunoSEQ Assay, a bias-controlled multiplex PCR. On the authors' methods: Within the assay, amplification of reference gene primers was used to estimate how many nucleated cells each sample contained. Sequence reads were collapsed and filtered to measure the absolute abundance of every unique TCRbeta CDR3 rearrangement. For each sample, productive Simpson clonality was calculated as the square root of Simpson's diversity index over productive rearrangements. TCRdb took over this immuneACCESS table, retaining in-frame rearrangements with V and J assigned. Such tables are incomplete; in checked studies, under half of the missing clones stem from an unresolved V gene, and the remainder is unexplained. V and J calls and clone size come straight from that table; D and trimming were deduced from the DNA. Counted in this sample were about 87,000 clones; around 86% of them appeared once. Over 4% of the sample comes from the top ten.

These data originate in a study of blood T cell repertoires in COVID-19 (dated by TCRdb to the early 2020s). Describing the broader study: The collaborator samples originated in the United States, Italy and Spain and spanned the acute and convalescent phases of COVID-19. The dataset comprised deeply sampled blood TCRbeta repertoires from subjects exposed to, actively infected with, or recovered from COVID-19. Where HLA class I and class II types were available, the types were taken from metadata supplied by the sample provider, not from assay-based typing. The material from the prospective study consisted of cDNA or gDNA derived from T cells, B-cell-depleted T cells, or PBMCs. The sample metadata nearly always contained a de-identified subject ID, COVID-19 status, age in years and sex. Samples were obtained from the ongoing ImmuneRACE study (first 160 participants) and from about 1,300 subjects provided by 6 global collaborators. The repertoires were made available in a free public database intended to serve as a resource for research on the immune response to SARS-CoV-2. The paper's findings and limits, for the study overall: Clinical and demographic metadata were provided uncurated, with the amount varying by source and participant.

CDR1 MGHDK and CDR2 SYGVNS were looked up in the germline V gene. The CDR3 numbers 11 residues from cysteine through phenylalanine. CDR3 DNA is the only sequence kept; it has 33 bases, read in frame from the first base. After removal of 7 bases from V and 5 bases from J, the junction retains 2 bases not matched to a gene. Each collaborating institution followed its own protocols to collect whole blood in K2EDTA tubes. For TCRbeta analysis, collaborators shipped samples as frozen whole blood, isolated PBMCs, or DNA extracted from either of those sample types. The sequence links TRBV25-1 to TRBJ2-7; TRBD1 lines up with 7 middle nucleotides. The receptor comes from a man in his forties with acute or convalescent COVID-19. Sequenced sample: peripheral blood. The nucleotide sequence reads TGTGCCAGCACAACAGGGGACGAGCAGTACTTC. This sequence encodes CASTTGDEQYF.